This T cell receptor (beta chain) is from a study of monozygotic twins with inflammatory bowel disease (dated by TCRdb to about 2019). Looking at the study overall: The full study comprised around 28 monozygotic twin pairs: nine German pairs (four IBD-concordant, five IBD-discordant) and 19 IBD-discordant Danish pairs. Disease-associated traits were sought mainly through comparisons between IBD patients and their genetically identical healthy co-twins within discordant pairs. Each individual had, on average, about 151 000 unique TCRalpha sequences and 181 000 unique TCRbeta sequences available for analysis.

From each donor, an approximately 2.5 ml peripheral blood sample was drawn into PAXgene tubes and stored at -80 degrees C. Total RNA was isolated from whole blood with the PAXgene blood miRNA kit on an automated QIAcube, without T cell sorting. Deep TCRalpha and TCRbeta repertoire profiling with unique molecular barcoding was performed on peripheral blood of monozygotic twin pairs concordant or discordant for inflammatory bowel disease. For every twin pair, smoking habits were documented, and each individual was categorised as a current, former or never smoker. Libraries came from 5' RACE. Each TCR library was prepared from about 3.5 ug of total RNA. For each sample, cDNA synthesis was carried out in eight separate reactions using SMARTScribe reverse transcriptase. During cDNA synthesis, template switching introduced unique molecular identifiers that contained a 6-nucleotide sample barcode. TCRalpha and TCRbeta cDNA was amplified by two nested PCRs of approximately 17 and 9 cycles, with bead purification after each PCR. Before amplification, the cDNA was treated with uracil DNA-glycosylase and purified using the QIAquick PCR purification kit. The second PCR was the step at which Illumina TruSeq-compatible adapters and sample-specific barcodes were added. TapeStation and Qubit were used to check library quality and concentration, and 4 to 6 ng of each library went into the pool. The pooled libraries were sequenced with 2 x 100 bp reads and custom sequencing primers on an Illumina HiSeq2500 single-index Rapid Run. Per the source publication's procedure: PCR and sequencing errors were corrected by UMI-based consensus assembly using MiGEC version 1.2.6. V(D)J alignment, clonotype assembly and CDR3 extraction were performed with MiXCR version 2.1.1. To normalise gene usage, clonotype sharing and MAIT/NKT TCR abundance, the analysis used the top 1000, 10 000 and 20 000 clonotypes per sample. After downsampling to 27 000 UMIs, diversity was calculated as the inverse Simpson index using the vegan R package. Paired Mann-Whitney U tests were applied to discordant twin pairs, with Benjamini-Hochberg correction for multiple testing. The reads, reprocessed by TCRdb, yield one row per CDR3 protein sequence and no DNA. TCRdb, not the authors, supplied the V and J calls. The sample table records 310,000 or so distinct CDR3 sequences. The leading ten clones occupy 2% to 2.5% of the sample.

The investigation overall reported the following: The results gave no support for a single strong signal or clonotype linked to IBD. Because patients received different immunosuppressive treatments, the repertoires may have picked up extra background noise and variability between individuals. Measured by the inverse Simpson index, TCRbeta repertoire diversity was lower in IBD patients than in their healthy co-twins. Repertoire similarity did not differ between concordant and discordant twins, which could be due to limited statistical power. Compared with healthy twins, IBD patients had fewer clonotypes in common with other individuals, a difference most pronounced in patients showing signs of disease activity. The analysis was unable to tell different T cell subtypes apart.

With respect to this clonotype: Its binding antigen is unknown.

The germline V gene specifies SGHRS as CDR1 and YFSETQ as CDR2. Reading from cysteine to phenylalanine, the CDR3 counts 12 amino acids. Only the protein is available. Sequencing used blood. This TCR was sampled from a human donor with ulcerative colitis or Crohn's disease, or a healthy co-twin of an affected twin (not recorded which). The chain employs TRBV5-1 and TRBJ1-1; TCRdb gives TRBD1 as the D gene, but with no DNA this cannot be confirmed. CDR3 sequence: CASSPGRGEAFF.